A single T cell receptor beta chain is shown here with its context. The V segment lost 5 bases and the J segment 1 base; nucleotides outside the gene matches: 8. Germline CDR1 and CDR2: SGHAT and FQNNGV. CDR3 size: 16 residues. The data are from a study of long-term antiretroviral therapy in people with HIV. The assay, immunoSEQ v3.0, was run at survey level. TCRdb's copy holds only in-frame clones and misses some; the assay was immunoSEQ multiplex PCR. The table records about 30,000 clones, over 75% of them present only once. This sequence originates from a man in his forties or fifties with HIV. This chain joins TRBV11-2 and TRBJ2-1; 7 nucleotides agree with TRBD2. The sequencing here drew on unsorted PBMCs, taken 2 years after starting antiretroviral therapy. DNA for the CDR3: TGTGCCAGCAGCCAGGGAGGCGGGAGTTCCTACAATGAGCAGTTCTTC. It encodes CASSQGGGSSYNEQFF.